These T cell receptor beta chains were read from a single sample in a study of cytomegalovirus exposure and HLA in healthy donors. Only in-frame clones appear in the TCRdb table, and some are missing; sequencing was by immunoSEQ multiplex PCR. Here the sample spans over 150,000 clones, roughly 89% being singletons. The sequencing sample was made of PBMCs. Receptor source: a young woman in good health and CMV-seropositive. The CDR3 runs from the conserved cysteine through the conserved F or W. D genes are given only for firm matches. Clone size is not always given. Where it is, it says once, few, many or a class for expanded clones.

clone size: .; V gene: TRBV5-1; D gene: TRBD2; J gene: TRBJ2-2; CDR3 DNA: TGCGCCAGCAGCCCTACTAGCGGGACCTTCGGGGAGCTGTTTTTT; CDR3 protein: CASSPTSGTFGELFF
clone size: .; V gene: TRBV25-1; D gene: .; J gene: TRBJ1-2; CDR3 DNA: TGTGCCAGCAGTGAACAGTGGGGGCGCACTGGCTACACCTTC; CDR3 protein: CASSEQWGRTGYTF
clone size: .; V gene: TRBV30; D gene: .; J gene: TRBJ1-5; CDR3 DNA: TGTGCCTGGAGTGTAATGTCAGGTCGGAATCAGCCCCAGCATTTT; CDR3 protein: CAWSVMSGRNQPQHF
clone size: once; V gene: TRBV14; D gene: TRBD1; J gene: TRBJ1-1; CDR3 DNA: TGTGCCAGCAGCCAAGATCCAGGGGGCGCGACTGAAGCTTTCTTT; CDR3 protein: CASSQDPGGATEAFF
clone size: .; V gene: TRBV5-1; D gene: .; J gene: TRBJ1-1; CDR3 DNA: TGCGCCAGCAGCTTAGGGGGGGTAGCTTTCTTT; CDR3 protein: CASSLGGVAFF
clone size: .; V gene: TRBV4-3; D gene: TRBD2; J gene: TRBJ2-7; CDR3 DNA: TGCGCCAGCAGCCAAGATCTGGGGGGACTAGCGGGAGGGCCCTCCTACGAGCAGTACTTC; CDR3 protein: CASSQDLGGLAGGPSYEQYF
clone size: .; V gene: TRBV18; D gene: .; J gene: TRBJ2-7; CDR3 DNA: TGTGCCAGCTCACCTCAGCAGGGTTCTGGGGAGCAGTACTTC; CDR3 protein: CASSPQQGSGEQYF
clone size: .; V gene: TRBV7-3; D gene: TRBD1; J gene: TRBJ1-1; CDR3 DNA: TGTGCCAGCAGCCCTCACGCCCCGGGACAGGGTACCGCTTTCTTT; CDR3 protein: CASSPHAPGQGTAFF
clone size: .; V gene: TRBV9; D gene: TRBD2; J gene: TRBJ2-1; CDR3 DNA: TGTGCCAGCAGCGTAGAACTAGCGGGGAGCAATGAGCAGTTCTTC; CDR3 protein: CASSVELAGSNEQFF
clone size: .; V gene: TRBV19; D gene: .; J gene: TRBJ1-5; CDR3 DNA: TGTGCCAGTAGTTTTCAGGGTGGCGGTCAGCCCCAGCATTTT; CDR3 protein: CASSFQGGGQPQHF
clone size: once; V gene: TRBV7-6; D gene: .; J gene: TRBJ1-2; CDR3 DNA: TGTGCCAGCAGCCGCCTGGACAGTTCCTATGGCTACACCTTC; CDR3 protein: CASSRLDSSYGYTF
clone size: .; V gene: TRBV19; D gene: .; J gene: TRBJ1-5; CDR3 DNA: TGTGCCAGTAGTATATTGGGGGAGGGTCAGCCCCAGCATTTT; CDR3 protein: CASSILGEGQPQHF
clone size: .; V gene: TRBV6-5; D gene: TRBD1; J gene: TRBJ2-1; CDR3 DNA: TGTGCCAGCAGTCACTACAGGGGGCCCTCTGAGCAGTTCTTC; CDR3 protein: CASSHYRGPSEQFF
clone size: once; V gene: TRBV27; D gene: TRBD1; J gene: TRBJ2-7; CDR3 DNA: TGTGCCAGCAGTTCCCTCCCGGGGACAGCTTCCTACGAGCAGTACTTC; CDR3 protein: CASSSLPGTASYEQYF
clone size: .; V gene: TRBV6-5; D gene: TRBD1; J gene: TRBJ2-7; CDR3 DNA: TGTGCCAGCAGTATTGGGACAGGGTACGAGCAGTACTTC; CDR3 protein: CASSIGTGYEQYF
clone size: many; V gene: TRBV6-4; D gene: TRBD1; J gene: TRBJ2-7; CDR3 DNA: TGTGCCAGCAGTGACTCCTCAGGGGGCTCCTACGAGCAGTACTTC; CDR3 protein: CASSDSSGGSYEQYF
clone size: .; V gene: TRBV7-6; D gene: .; J gene: TRBJ2-7; CDR3 DNA: TGTGCCAGCAGCTCCTCAGGGGTAGATCAGTACTTC; CDR3 protein: CASSSSGVDQYF